Presented here are 21 T cell receptor beta chains from one specimen sequenced in a study of cytomegalovirus exposure and HLA in healthy donors. It was with 60 Vbeta and 13 Jbeta primers that the PCR ran. TCRdb keeps only in-frame clones here, not all; method: immunoSEQ multiplex PCR. The sample has over 70,000 clones; roughly 76% are singletons. The sequencing sample was made of PBMCs. The receptors come from a male donor in good health and CMV-seronegative.

Worth noting for this clone: An end of the junction does not agree with germline; a read error may underlie this. The chain uses TRBV19 and TRBJ2-4; D perhaps matches TRBD2 (6 bases). CDR1 and CDR2 from the germline V gene are LNHDA and SQIVND (reference sequence). This CDR3 has 16 residues. CDR3 protein: CASSQAHLASKNSQYF. Here the CDR3 DNA reads TGTGCCAGTAGTCAAGCCCATCTAGCGTCCAAAAACAGTCAGTACTTC. Supplemented by reference TRBV19 and TRBJ2-4, the full variable domain reads DGGITQSPKYLFRKEGQNVTLSCEQNLNHDAMYWYRQDPGQGLRLIYYSQIVNDFQKGDIAEGYSVSREKKESFPLTVTSAQKNPTAFYLCASSQAHLASKNSQYFGAGTRLSVL.

The chain combines TRBV5-4 with TRBJ2-5; tentative D call: TRBD1 (6 bases). The germline V and J ends were trimmed by 7 bases and 5 bases, with 12 bases remaining between them. The CDR3 totals 12 residues. Germline lookup yields CDR1 SGHNT and CDR2 YYREEE (reference sequence). The CDR3 spells CASGAGAETQYF. DNA of the CDR3: TGTGCCAGCGGGGCAGGGGCGGAGACCCAGTACTTC.

V and J are TRBV7-8 and TRBJ2-5, with 8 bases that match TRBD1. V was clipped by 5 bases and J by 5 bases; unmatched bases: 10. Germline assignment: CDR1 SGHVS and CDR2 FQNEAQ. This CDR3 has 15 residues. The CDR3 DNA is TGTGCCAGCAGCCTGGACAGGGATAAGATGGAGACCCAGTACTTC. This gives the protein CASSLDRDKMETQYF.

This chain joins TRBV6-5 and TRBJ2-7, with 8 bases lining up with TRBD2. The V gene's germline CDR1 is MNHEY and CDR2 SVGAGI. This CDR3 has 15 residues. The V and J ends lost 6 bases and 0 bases, in that order; junction bases with no gene match: 7. CDR3 DNA: TGTGCCAGCAGCTCAACTAGCGGCAGCTCCTACGAGCAGTACTTC. Protein product: CASSSTSGSSYEQYF.

This chain links TRBV10-1 with TRBJ2-7, with TRBD2 matching 8 bases. This CDR3 contains 15 residues. Germline assignment: CDR1 WNHNN and CDR2 SYGVQD (reference sequence). V lost 5 bases, J lost 7 bases, and 13 bases stayed unmatched. CDR3 sequence: CASSHREGLTEEQYF. The CDR3 DNA follows: TGCGCCAGCAGTCACCGGGAGGGCCTTACGGAGGAGCAGTACTTC.

CDR3: CASSLPTGQGSTEAFF. In nucleotides, the CDR3 is TGTGCCAGCAGCCTACCGACCGGACAGGGATCCACTGAAGCTTTCTTT. The rearrangement joins TRBV11-1 to TRBJ1-1; 8 bases map to TRBD1. Germline values: CDR1 SGHAT, CDR2 FQDESV (reference sequence). After removal of 5 bases from V and 4 bases from J, the junction contained 12 bases not matched to a gene. This CDR3 is built from 16 residues. Drawing the rest from reference TRBV11-1 and TRBJ1-1, the complete variable domain is EAEVAQSPRYKITEKSQAVAFWCDPISGHATLYWYRQILGQGPELLVQFQDESVVDDSQLPKDRFSAERLKGVDSTLKIQPAELGDSAMYLCASSLPTGQGSTEAFFGQGTRLTVV.

The chain couples TRBV7-8 to TRBJ1-2, with 11 bases fitting TRBD1. Trimming at V came to 5 bases and at J to 1 base, leaving 9 bases not matched to a gene. This CDR3 spans 17 amino acids. Germline CDR1 SGHVS, CDR2 FQNEAQ. CDR3 sequence reads: CASSNRDRGIYNYGYTF. Written as DNA, the CDR3 is TGTGCCAGCAGCAACCGGGACAGGGGGATTTATAACTATGGCTACACCTTC.

The chain uses TRBV7-2 and TRBJ2-3; D uncertain. Germline V gene sequence: CDR1 SGHTA, CDR2 FQGNSA. V was trimmed by 5 bases and J by 1 base, leaving 13 bases between them. This CDR3 spans 15 amino acids. This CDR3 is CASSLTVARTDTQYF. The CDR3 DNA follows: TGTGCCAGCAGCCTAACCGTTGCACGCACAGATACGCAGTATTTT.

This chain joins TRBV19 and TRBJ1-6; D remains ambiguous. The CDR3 totals 16 residues. V was clipped by 2 bases and J by 9 bases, with 17 bases between them. Germline V gene lookup returns CDR1 LNHDA and CDR2 SQIVND (reference sequence). CDR3 protein: CASSINVYIPGSPLHF. For the CDR3, the DNA is TGTGCCAGTAGTATAAACGTCTACATTCCAGGTTCACCCCTCCACTTT.

The gene calls are TRBV6-6 and TRBJ1-5; D remains unclear. CDR3 size: 14 residues. Germline V gene data show CDR1 as MNHNY and CDR2 as SVGAGI (reference sequence). Trimming pared 7 bases from V and 7 bases from J, leaving 17 bases between. The CDR3 coding sequence is TGTGCCAGCACTCACCAGTCGGGAGGACAGCCCCAGCATTTT. It yields the protein CASTHQSGGQPQHF.

This clone was detected only a few times. V gene TRBV9 combines with J gene TRBJ2-2; D gene uncertain. The ends were cut back, 6 bases at V and 3 bases at J, with 9 bases in the middle. Germline assignment: CDR1 SGDLS and CDR2 YYNGEE. The CDR3 is 13 amino acids. CDR3 sequence (DNA): TGTGCCAGCACCCGAGAGGACACCGGGGAGCTGTTTTTT. This codes for CASTREDTGELFF.

The chain has TRBV5-5 and TRBJ1-5; D is undetermined. Germline CDR1 is SGHKS and CDR2 is YYEKEE (reference sequence). This CDR3 region has 14 residues. V lost 4 bases, J lost 0 bases, and 8 bases lay in between. The CDR3 loop reads CASSPEYSNQPQHF. The CDR3 nucleotides are TGTGCCAGCAGCCCCGAGTATAGCAATCAGCCCCAGCATTTT.

Worth noting for this clone: This sample also contains other DNA sequences that code for the same CDR3. V usage is TRBV19 and J usage is TRBJ1-2, with D perhaps matching TRBD1 (5 bases). The CDR3 sequence is 13 residues long. Trimming cost V 5 bases and J 4 bases, with 11 bases left between them. CDR1 and CDR2 from the germline V gene are LNHDA and SQIVND (reference sequence). In nucleotides, the CDR3 is TGTGCCAGTAGTGGCCAGGGAGGCTATGGCTACACCTTC. Protein sequence: CASSGQGGYGYTF.

The gene calls are TRBV9 and TRBJ1-1; 8 nucleotides agree with TRBD1. The CDR3 extends over 14 amino acids. CDR1 SGDLS and CDR2 YYNGEE come from the germline V gene. The V segment lost 1 base and the J segment 5 bases; nucleotides outside the gene matches: 4. CDR3 sequence reads: CASSVKQGGTEAFF. The DNA for the CDR3 is TGTGCCAGCAGCGTAAAACAGGGGGGTACTGAAGCTTTCTTT.

The chain links TRBV5-1 to TRBJ2-7; D is unclear. The CDR3 spans 13 residues. Trimming took 4 bases from V and 6 from J, leaving 14 bases between them. Germline V gene sequence: CDR1 SGHRS, CDR2 YFSETQ. The CDR3 region is CASSPRSQFEQYF. The CDR3 coding sequence is TGCGCCAGCAGCCCTAGATCTCAATTCGAGCAGTACTTC.

The J gene is TRBJ2-3, the V gene TRBV5-4, with D tentatively TRBD2 (6 bases). This CDR3 has 15 residues. Looked up from germline, CDR1 is SGHNT and CDR2 is YYREEE (reference sequence). Deletions cut 3 bases from V and 3 bases from J, with 14 bases between. The CDR3 DNA reads as TGTGCCAGCAGCTCCTTAAAGACTAGGACAGATACGCAGTATTTT. Amino acids: CASSSLKTRTDTQYF.

In the case of this clone: One junction end does not reproduce the germline sequence, and a read error may be involved. J is TRBJ1-3 and V is TRBV7-9, with TRBD1 identical over 11 bases. Per germline, CDR1 SEHNR and CDR2 FQNEAQ (reference sequence). This CDR3 has 17 residues. Written as DNA, the CDR3 is TGTTCCAGCAGCAGGACAGGGGGCAAACCCTCTGGAAACACCATATATTTT. Translation gives CSSSRTGGKPSGNTIYF.

Only a few counts were recorded for this clone. The rearrangement joins TRBV7-2 to TRBJ2-7; D perhaps matches TRBD2 (6 bases). CDR1 SGHTA and CDR2 FQGNSA come from the germline V gene. V lost 2 bases and J 2 bases, leaving 22 bases between the germline ends. The length of the CDR3 is 18 residues. The CDR3 nucleotides are TGTGCCAGCAGCTTATCAGCAGCGGGCAAAGGAAACCCCTACGAGCAGTACTTC. Protein sequence: CASSLSAAGKGNPYEQYF.

This chain joins TRBV6-1 and TRBJ1-1; the D gene is possibly TRBD1 (5 bases). Per germline, CDR1 MNHNS and CDR2 SASEGT. V lost 2 bases and J lost 9, with 13 bases in between. This CDR3 has 13 amino acids. The CDR3 sequence: CASSESRAVKAFF. As DNA, the CDR3 is TGTGCCAGCAGTGAATCCAGGGCGGTGAAAGCTTTCTTT.

This clone was observed a handful of times. The chain combines TRBV23-1 with TRBJ2-7, with TRBD2 matching 9 bases. TRBV23-1 is given ORF status, its function remaining uncertain. The CDR3 totals 15 residues. The V and J ends lost 1 base and 4 bases, in that order; junction bases with no gene match: 5. The CDR3 nucleotides read TGCGCCAGCAGTCAATGGGGGCGGGAGGGGTACGAGCAGTACTTC. Its protein is CASSQWGREGYEQYF.

The genes are TRBV11-2 and TRBJ2-7, with 11 bases that match TRBD2. The J segment lost 2 bases and the V segment lost 4 bases, leaving 10 bases of the junction unmatched. The CDR3 sequence is 17 residues long. Germline V CDR1 and CDR2: SGHAT, FQNNGV. The CDR3 DNA reads as TGTGCCAGCAGCTCCCCCGGGACTAGCGGCATTCCCTACGAGCAGTACTTC. Amino acids: CASSSPGTSGIPYEQYF.